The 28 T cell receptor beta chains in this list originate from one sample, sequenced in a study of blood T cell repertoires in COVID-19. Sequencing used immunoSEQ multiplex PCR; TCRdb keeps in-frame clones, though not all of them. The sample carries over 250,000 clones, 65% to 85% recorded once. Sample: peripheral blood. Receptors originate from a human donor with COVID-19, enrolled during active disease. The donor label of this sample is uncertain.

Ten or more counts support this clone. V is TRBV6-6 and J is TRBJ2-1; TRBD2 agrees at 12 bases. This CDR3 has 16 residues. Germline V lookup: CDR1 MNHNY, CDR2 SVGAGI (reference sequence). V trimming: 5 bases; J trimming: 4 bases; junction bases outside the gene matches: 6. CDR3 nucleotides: TGTGCCAGCAGTGTTACTAGCGGGAGGTCTTACAATGAGCAGTTCTTC. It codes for CASSVTSGRSYNEQFF.

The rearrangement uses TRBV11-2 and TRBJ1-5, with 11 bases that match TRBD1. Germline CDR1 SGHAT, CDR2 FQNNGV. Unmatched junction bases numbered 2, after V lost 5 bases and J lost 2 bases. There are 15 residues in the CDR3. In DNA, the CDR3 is TGTGCCAGCAGCGGACAGGGGGCCGGCAATCAGCCCCAGCATTTT. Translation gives CASSGQGAGNQPQHF.

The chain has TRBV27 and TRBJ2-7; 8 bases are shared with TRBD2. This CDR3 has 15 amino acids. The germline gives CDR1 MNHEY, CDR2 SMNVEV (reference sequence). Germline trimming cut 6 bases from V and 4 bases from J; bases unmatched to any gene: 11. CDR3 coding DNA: TGTGCCAGCAGCCCCCGTGGCGGGAGGAGTTACGAGCAGTACTTC. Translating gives CASSPRGGRSYEQYF.

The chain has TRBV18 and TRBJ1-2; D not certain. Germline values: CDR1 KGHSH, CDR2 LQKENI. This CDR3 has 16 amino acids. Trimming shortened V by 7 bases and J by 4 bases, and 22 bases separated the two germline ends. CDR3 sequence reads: CASFLSAAGGPYGYTF. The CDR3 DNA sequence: TGTGCCAGCTTCCTGTCGGCGGCGGGAGGGCCCTATGGCTACACCTTC.

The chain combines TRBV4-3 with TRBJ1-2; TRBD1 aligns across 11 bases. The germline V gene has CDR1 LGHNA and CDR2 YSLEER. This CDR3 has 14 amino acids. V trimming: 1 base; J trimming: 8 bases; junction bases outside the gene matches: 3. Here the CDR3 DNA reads TGCGCCAGCAGCCAAGCCCGGACAGGGGGCGGCTACACCTTC. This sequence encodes CASSQARTGGGYTF.

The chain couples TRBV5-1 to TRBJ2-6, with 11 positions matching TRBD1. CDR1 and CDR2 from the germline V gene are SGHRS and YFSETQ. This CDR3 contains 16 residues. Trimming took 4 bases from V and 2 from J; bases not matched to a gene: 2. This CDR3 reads CASSQGQGAGANVLTF. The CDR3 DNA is TGCGCCAGCAGCCAGGGACAGGGGGCTGGGGCCAACGTCCTGACTTTC.

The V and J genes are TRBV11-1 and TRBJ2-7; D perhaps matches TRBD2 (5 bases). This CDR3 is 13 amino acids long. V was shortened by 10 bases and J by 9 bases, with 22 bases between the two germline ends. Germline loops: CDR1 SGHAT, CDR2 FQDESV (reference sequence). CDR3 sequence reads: CATRGSAGFSQYF. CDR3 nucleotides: TGTGCCACTCGTGGTAGCGCAGGTTTTTCGCAGTACTTC.

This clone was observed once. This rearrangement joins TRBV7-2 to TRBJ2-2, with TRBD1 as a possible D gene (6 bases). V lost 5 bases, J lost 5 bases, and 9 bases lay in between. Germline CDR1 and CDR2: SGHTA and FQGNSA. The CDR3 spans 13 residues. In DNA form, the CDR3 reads TGTGCCAGCAGCCCCGGGACAACCGGGGAGCTGTTTTTT. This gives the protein CASSPGTTGELFF. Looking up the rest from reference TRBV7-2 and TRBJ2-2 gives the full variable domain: GAGVSQSPSNKVTEKGKDVELRCDPISGHTALYWYRQSLGQGLEFLIYFQGNSAPDKSGLPSDRFSAERTGGSVSTLTIQRTQQEDSAVYLCASSPGTTGELFFGEGSRLTVL.

The CDR3: CASSYSWTSPYEQYF. CDR3 sequence (DNA): TGTGCCAGCAGTTACTCCTGGACTAGTCCCTACGAGCAGTACTTC. This chain connects TRBV6-5 to TRBJ2-7; the match to TRBD2 covers 7 bases. CDR1 is MNHEY, CDR2 SVGAGI, per germline. This CDR3 spans 15 amino acids. The V and J ends lost 0 bases and 2 bases, in that order; junction bases with no gene match: 4.

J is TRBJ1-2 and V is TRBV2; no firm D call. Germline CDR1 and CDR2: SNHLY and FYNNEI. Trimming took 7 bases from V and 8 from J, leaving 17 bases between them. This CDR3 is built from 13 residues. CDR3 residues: CASNQEGLGGYTF. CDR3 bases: TGTGCCAGCAACCAGGAAGGACTAGGCGGCTACACCTTC.

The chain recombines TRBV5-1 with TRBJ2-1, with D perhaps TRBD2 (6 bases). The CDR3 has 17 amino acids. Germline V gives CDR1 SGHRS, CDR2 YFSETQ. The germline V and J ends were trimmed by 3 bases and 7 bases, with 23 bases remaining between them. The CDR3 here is CASSSQPPAGSSNEQFF. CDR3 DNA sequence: TGCGCCAGCAGCTCTCAACCACCAGCGGGCTCTTCTAATGAGCAGTTCTTC.

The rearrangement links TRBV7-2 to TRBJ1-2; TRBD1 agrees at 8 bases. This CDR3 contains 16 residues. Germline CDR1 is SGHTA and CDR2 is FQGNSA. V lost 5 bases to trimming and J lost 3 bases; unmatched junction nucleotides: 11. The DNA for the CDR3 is TGTGCCAGCAGCCCGACGACCGGGACAGGCTACTATGGCTACACCTTC. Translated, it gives CASSPTTGTGYYGYTF.

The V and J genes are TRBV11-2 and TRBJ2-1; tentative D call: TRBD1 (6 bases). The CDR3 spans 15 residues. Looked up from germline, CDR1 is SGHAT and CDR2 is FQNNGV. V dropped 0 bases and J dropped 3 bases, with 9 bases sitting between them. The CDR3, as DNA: TGTGCCAGCAGCTTAGACCCGACAGGCTACAATGAGCAGTTCTTC. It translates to CASSLDPTGYNEQFF.

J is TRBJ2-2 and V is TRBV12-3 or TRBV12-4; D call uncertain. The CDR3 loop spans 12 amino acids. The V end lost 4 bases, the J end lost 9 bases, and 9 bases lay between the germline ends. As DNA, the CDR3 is TGTGCCAGCAGTTCATTCCCCCGGGAGCTGTTTTTT. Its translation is CASSSFPRELFF.

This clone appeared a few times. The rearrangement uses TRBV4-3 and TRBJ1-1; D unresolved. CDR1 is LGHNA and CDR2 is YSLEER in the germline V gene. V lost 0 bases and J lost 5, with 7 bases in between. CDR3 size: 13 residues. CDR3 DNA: TGCGCCAGCAGCCAAGAAAGGAGGACTGAAGCTTTCTTT. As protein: CASSQERRTEAFF.

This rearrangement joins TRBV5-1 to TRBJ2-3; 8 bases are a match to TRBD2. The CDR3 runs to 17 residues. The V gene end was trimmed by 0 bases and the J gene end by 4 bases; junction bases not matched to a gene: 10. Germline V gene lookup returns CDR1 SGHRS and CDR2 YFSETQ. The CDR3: CASSLGISGKPADTQYF. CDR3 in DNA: TGCGCCAGCAGCTTGGGGATTAGCGGGAAGCCCGCAGATACGCAGTATTTT.

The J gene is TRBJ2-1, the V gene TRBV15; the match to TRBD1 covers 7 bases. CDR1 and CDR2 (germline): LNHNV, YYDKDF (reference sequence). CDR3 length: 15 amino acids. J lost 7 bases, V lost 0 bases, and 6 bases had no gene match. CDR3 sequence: CATSRDLSGGNEQFF. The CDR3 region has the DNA TGTGCCACCAGCAGAGATTTATCAGGGGGTAATGAGCAGTTCTTC. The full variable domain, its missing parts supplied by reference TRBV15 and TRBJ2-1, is DAMVIQNPRYQVTQFGKPVTLSCSQTLNHNVMYWYQQKSSQAPKLLFHYYDKDFNNEADTPDNFQSRRPNTSFCFLDIRSPGLGDTAMYLCATSRDLSGGNEQFFGPGTRLTVL.

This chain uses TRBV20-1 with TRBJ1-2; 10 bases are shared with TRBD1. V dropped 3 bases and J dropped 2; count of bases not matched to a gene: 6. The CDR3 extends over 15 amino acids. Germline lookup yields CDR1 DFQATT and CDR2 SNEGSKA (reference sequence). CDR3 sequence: CSASKGQGLNYGYTF. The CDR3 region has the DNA TGCAGTGCTAGTAAGGGACAGGGGTTGAACTATGGCTACACCTTC.

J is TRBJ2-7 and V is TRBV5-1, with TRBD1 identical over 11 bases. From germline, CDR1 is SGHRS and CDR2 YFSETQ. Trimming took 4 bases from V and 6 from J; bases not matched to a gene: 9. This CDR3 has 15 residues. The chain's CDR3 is CASSPRTGGGGEQYF. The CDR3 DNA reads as TGCGCCAGCAGCCCTCGGACAGGGGGCGGGGGCGAGCAGTACTTC.

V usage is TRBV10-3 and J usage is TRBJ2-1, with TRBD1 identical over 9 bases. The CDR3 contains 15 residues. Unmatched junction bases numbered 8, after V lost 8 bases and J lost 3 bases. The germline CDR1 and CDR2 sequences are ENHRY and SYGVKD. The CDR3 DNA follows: TGTGCCATCCTAGGACAGGGGACGAGCTACAATGAGCAGTTCTTC. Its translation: CAILGQGTSYNEQFF.

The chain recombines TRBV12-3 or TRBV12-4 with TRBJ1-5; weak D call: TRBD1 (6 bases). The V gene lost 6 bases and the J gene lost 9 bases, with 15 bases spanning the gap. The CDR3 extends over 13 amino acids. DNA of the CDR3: TGTGCCAGCAGCCGGGACACCCAGGGGCCCCAGCATTTT. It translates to CASSRDTQGPQHF.

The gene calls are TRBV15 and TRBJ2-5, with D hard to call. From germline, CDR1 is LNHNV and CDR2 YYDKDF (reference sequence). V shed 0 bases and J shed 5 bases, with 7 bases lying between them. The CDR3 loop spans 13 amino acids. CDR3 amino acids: CATSRDVRETQYF. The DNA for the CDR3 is TGTGCCACCAGCAGAGATGTGCGGGAGACCCAGTACTTC.

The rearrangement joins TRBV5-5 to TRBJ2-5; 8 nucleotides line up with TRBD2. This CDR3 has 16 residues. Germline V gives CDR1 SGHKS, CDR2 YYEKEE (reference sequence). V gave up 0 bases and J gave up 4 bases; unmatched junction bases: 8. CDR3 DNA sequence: TGTGCCAGCAGCTTGGGGGGACTGGCGGGAGGAGAGACCCAGTACTTC. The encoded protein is CASSLGGLAGGETQYF.

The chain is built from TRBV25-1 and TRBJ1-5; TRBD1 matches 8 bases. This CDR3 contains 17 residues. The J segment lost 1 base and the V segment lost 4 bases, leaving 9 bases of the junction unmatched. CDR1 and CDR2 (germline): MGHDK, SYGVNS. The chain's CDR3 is CASSVQQGVISNQPQHF. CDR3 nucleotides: TGTGCCAGCAGTGTTCAACAGGGGGTAATAAGCAATCAGCCCCAGCATTTT.

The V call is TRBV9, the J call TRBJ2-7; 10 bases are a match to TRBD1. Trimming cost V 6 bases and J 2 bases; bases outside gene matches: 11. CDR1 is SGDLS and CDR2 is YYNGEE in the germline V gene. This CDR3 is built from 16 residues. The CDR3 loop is CASTYGGDRGPYEQYF. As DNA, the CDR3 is TGTGCCAGCACCTACGGGGGGGACAGGGGCCCCTACGAGCAGTACTTC.

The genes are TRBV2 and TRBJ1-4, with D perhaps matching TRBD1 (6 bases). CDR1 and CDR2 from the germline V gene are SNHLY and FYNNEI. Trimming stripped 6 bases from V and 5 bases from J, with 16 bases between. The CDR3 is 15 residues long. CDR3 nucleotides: TGTGCCAGCAGCCCAGACCAGGGGCCAAATGAAAAACTGTTTTTT. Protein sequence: CASSPDQGPNEKLFF. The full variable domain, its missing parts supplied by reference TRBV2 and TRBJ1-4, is EPEVTQTPSHQVTQMGQEVILRCVPISNHLYFYWYRQILGQKVEFLVSFYNNEISEKSEIFDDQFSVERPDGSNFTLKIRSTKLEDSAMYFCASSPDQGPNEKLFFGSGTQLSVL.

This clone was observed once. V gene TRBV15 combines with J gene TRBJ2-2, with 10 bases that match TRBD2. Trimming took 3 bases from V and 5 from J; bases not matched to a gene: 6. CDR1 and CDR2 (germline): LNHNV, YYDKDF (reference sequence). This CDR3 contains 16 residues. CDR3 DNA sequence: TGTGCCACCAGCAGGAGACTAGCGGGTGCGACCGGGGAGCTGTTTTTT. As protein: CATSRRLAGATGELFF.

The chain's CDR3 is CASSLRGDEKLFF. The CDR3 DNA reads TGTGCCAGCAGTTTGCGGGGGGACGAAAAACTGTTTTTT. The chain uses TRBV12-3 or TRBV12-4 and TRBJ1-4; perhaps TRBD1 as D (5 bases). V was shortened by 3 bases and J by 8 bases, with 10 bases between the two germline ends. CDR3 length equals 13 residues.